This TCR beta chain is drawn from a study of T-cell reconstitution after alpha-beta-depleted transplantation in children. Preparation of the TCRbeta library involved a method that used unique molecular identifiers. MiXCR, applied by TCRdb to the PCR reads, yields one record per CDR3 protein. This sample has about 240,000 distinct CDR3 sequences, with about a quarter found just once. Study-wide findings and caveats: Newly produced T cells mostly provided counts and TCRbeta diversity after one year, as hyperexpanded clones declined. Some patients' high day-60 TCRbeta diversity was traced to surviving recipient T cells and thymic progenitors. About two months after transplant, alpha-beta T cells reportedly came from several hundred expanded graft clones.

As concerns this clonotype: What it binds is unknown.

Germline V CDR1 and CDR2: DFQATT, SNEGSKA (reference sequence). The CDR3 is 13 amino acids. The V segment lost 6 bases and the J segment 4 bases; nucleotides outside the gene matches: 7. This material consisted of PBMCs, taken before TCRalphabeta/CD19-depleted stem cell transplant. The rearrangement joins TRBV20-1 to TRBJ2-7; TRBD1 aligns across 9 bases. The receptor's source is a girl aged 2-10 years with Fanconi anemia, due to receive a stem cell transplant. The CDR3 spells CSAYGTGRYEQYF. CDR3 sequence (DNA): TGCAGTGCCTACGGGACAGGGAGATACGAGCAGTACTTC.